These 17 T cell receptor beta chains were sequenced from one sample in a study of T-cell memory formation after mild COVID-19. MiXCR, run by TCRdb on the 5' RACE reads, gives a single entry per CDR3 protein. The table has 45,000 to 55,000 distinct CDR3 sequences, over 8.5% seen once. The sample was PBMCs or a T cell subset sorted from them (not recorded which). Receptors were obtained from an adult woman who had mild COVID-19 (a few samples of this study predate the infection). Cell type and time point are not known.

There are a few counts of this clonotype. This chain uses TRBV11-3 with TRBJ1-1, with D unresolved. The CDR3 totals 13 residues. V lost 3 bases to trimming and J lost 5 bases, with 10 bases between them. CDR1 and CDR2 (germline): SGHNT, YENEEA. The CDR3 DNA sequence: TGTGCCAGCAGCTTGAGGGCGAATACTGAAGCTTTCTTT. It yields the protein CASSLRANTEAFF. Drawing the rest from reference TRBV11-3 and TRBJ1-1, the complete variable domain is EAGVVQSPRYKIIEKKQPVAFWCNPISGHNTLYWYLQNLGQGPELLIRYENEEAVDDSQLPKDRFSAERLKGVDSTLKIQPAELGDSAVYLCASSLRANTEAFFGQGTRLTVV.

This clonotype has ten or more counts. CDR3 DNA: TGTGCCACCAGTGAGACCGAAGTAGGGTGGGCAGATACGCAGTATTTT. Its protein product is CATSETEVGWADTQYF. This chain connects TRBV24-1 to TRBJ2-3; D gene ambiguous. V shed 4 bases and J shed 4 bases, with 17 bases lying between them. This CDR3 comprises 16 residues. Germline CDR1 KGHDR, CDR2 SFDVKD.

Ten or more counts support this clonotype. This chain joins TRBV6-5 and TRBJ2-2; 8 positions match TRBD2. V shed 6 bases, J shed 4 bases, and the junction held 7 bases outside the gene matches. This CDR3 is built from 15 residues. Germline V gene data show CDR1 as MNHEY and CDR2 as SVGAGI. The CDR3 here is CASRAGTRVTGELFF. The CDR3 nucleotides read TGTGCCAGCAGGGCCGGGACTAGGGTCACCGGGGAGCTGTTTTTT.

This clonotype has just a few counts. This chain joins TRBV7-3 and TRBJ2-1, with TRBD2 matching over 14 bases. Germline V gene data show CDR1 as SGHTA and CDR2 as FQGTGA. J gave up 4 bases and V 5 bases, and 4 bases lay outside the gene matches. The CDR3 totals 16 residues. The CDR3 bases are TGTGCCAGCAGCCTAGGGACTAGCGGGGGTTACAATGAGCAGTTCTTC. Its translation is CASSLGTSGGYNEQFF.

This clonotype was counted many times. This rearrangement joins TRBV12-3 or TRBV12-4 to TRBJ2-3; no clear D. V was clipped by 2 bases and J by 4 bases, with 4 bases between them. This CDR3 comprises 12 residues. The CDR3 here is CASSLLADTQYF. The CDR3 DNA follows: TGTGCCAGCAGTTTACTAGCAGATACGCAGTATTTT.

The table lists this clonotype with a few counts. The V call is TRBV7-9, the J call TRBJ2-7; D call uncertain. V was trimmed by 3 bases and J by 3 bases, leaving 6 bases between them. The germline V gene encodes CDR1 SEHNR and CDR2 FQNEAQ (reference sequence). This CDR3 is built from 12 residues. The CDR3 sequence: CASSFFIYEQYF. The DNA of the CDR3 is TGTGCCAGCAGCTTCTTTATCTACGAGCAGTACTTC.

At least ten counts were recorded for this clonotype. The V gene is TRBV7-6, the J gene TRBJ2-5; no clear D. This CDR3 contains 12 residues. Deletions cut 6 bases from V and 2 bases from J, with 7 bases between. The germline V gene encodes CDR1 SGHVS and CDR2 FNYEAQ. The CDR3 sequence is CASRDHQETQYF. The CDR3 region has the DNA TGTGCCAGCAGGGACCATCAAGAGACCCAGTACTTC.

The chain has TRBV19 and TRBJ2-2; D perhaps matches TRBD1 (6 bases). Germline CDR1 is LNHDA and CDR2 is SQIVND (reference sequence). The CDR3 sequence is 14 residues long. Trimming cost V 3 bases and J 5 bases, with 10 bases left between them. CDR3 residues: CASSIGTKTGELFF. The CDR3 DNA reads TGTGCCAGTAGTATCGGGACAAAAACCGGGGAGCTGTTTTTT.

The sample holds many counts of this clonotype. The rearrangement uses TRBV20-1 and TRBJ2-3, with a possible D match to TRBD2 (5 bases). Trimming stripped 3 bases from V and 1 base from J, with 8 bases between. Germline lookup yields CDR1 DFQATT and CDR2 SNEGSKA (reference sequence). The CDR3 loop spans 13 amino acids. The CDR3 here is CSARPAGTDTQYF. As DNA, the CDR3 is TGCAGTGCTAGGCCAGCGGGCACAGATACGCAGTATTTT.

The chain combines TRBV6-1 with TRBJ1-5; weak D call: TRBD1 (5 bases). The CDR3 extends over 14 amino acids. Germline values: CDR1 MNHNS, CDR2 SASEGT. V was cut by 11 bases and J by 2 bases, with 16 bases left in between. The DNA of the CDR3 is TGTGCCCACGACGGCACAGGCGGCAATCAGCCCCAGCATTTT. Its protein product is CAHDGTGGNQPQHF.

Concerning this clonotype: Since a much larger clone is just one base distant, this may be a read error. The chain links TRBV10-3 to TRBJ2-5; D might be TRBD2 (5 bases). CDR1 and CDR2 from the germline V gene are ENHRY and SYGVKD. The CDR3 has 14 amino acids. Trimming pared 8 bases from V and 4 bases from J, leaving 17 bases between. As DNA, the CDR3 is TGTGCCATCCACGAGGGATCAGTCGGAGAGACCCAGTACTTC. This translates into CAIHEGSVGETQYF.

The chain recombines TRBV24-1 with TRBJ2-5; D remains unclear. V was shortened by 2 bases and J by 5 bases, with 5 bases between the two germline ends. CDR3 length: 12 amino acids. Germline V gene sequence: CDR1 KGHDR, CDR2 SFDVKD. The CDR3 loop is CATSDSRETQYF. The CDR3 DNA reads TGTGCCACCAGTGATTCGCGGGAGACCCAGTACTTC.

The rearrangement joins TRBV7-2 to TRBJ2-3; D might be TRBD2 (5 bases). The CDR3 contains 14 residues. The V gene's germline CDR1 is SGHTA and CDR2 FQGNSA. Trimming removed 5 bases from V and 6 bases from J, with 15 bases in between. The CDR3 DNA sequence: TGTGCCAGCAGCCTAAGCGGTGGCCCGGATACGCAGTATTTT. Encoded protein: CASSLSGGPDTQYF.

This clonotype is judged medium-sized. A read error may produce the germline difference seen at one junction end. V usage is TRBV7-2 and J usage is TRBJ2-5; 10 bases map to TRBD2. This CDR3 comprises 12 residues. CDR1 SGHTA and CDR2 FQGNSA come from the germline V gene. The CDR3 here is CASSFEREGLHF. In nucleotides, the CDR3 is TGTGCCAGCAGCTTTGAGCGGGAGGGCCTGCACTTC.

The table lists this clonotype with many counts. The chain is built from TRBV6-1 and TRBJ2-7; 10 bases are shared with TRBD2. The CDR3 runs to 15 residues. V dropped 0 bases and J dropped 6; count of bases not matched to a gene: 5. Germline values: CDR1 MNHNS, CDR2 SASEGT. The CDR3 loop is CASSEAGAGGFEQYF. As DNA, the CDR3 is TGTGCCAGCAGTGAAGCAGGAGCGGGAGGGTTCGAGCAGTACTTC.

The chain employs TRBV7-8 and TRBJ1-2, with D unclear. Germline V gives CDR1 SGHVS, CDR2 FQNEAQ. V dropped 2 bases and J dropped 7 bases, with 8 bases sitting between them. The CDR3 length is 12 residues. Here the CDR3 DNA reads TGTGCCAGCAGCTTACGGCTCGGTGGCTACACCTTC. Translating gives CASSLRLGGYTF.

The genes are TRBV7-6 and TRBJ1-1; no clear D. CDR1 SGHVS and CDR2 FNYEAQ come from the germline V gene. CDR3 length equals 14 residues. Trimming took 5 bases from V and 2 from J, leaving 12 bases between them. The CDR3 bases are TGTGCCAGCAGCCAACCGGGTTTCAACACTGAAGCTTTCTTT. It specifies CASSQPGFNTEAFF.